This T cell receptor (beta chain) emerged from a study of T cells in tumors after PD-1 blockade. The overall study: Prior checkpoint blockade, systemic immunosuppressant use, or anti-cancer therapy within 4 weeks excluded patients. Treatment was either pembrolizumab 200 mg every 3 weeks or cemiplimab 350 mg every 2 weeks. Findings and caveats of the study: Peripheral recruitment is suggested, as some novel exhausted tumor clones were in pre-treatment blood.

Concerning this clone itself: What it binds is unknown.

Deletions cut 1 base from V and 6 bases from J, with 15 bases between. The CDR3 extends over 15 amino acids. Germline V lookup: CDR1 LGHDT, CDR2 YNNKEL (reference sequence). Only in-frame clones appear in the TCRdb table, and some are missing; sequencing was by immunoSEQ multiplex PCR. The sample carries 55,000 to 65,000 clones, over 75% recorded once. The receptor was derived from a human donor with basal cell carcinoma. The material sequenced was PBMCs, taken before anti-PD-1 treatment. This chain uses TRBV3-1 (or the pseudogene TRBV3-2) with TRBJ1-1, with D possibly TRBD1 on 5 matching bases. CDR3 protein: CASSQARPWGSEAFF. The CDR3 nucleotides read TGTGCCAGCAGCCAAGCCCGCCCCTGGGGCTCTGAAGCTTTCTTT.